One sample yielded the 7 T cell receptor beta chains listed below, sequenced in a study of cytomegalovirus exposure and HLA in healthy donors. The PCR was carried out with 60 Vbeta primers and 13 Jbeta primers. Here immunoSEQ multiplex PCR was the method, and the copy in TCRdb shows in-frame clones only, minus some. The sample lists 99,000 or so clones, 75% to 85% occurring once. Sequencing was carried out using PBMCs. These receptors were taken from a young man in good health and CMV-seronegative.

Details on this clone: The junction differs from germline at one of its ends, possibly a read error. V gene TRBV10-3 combines with J gene TRBJ1-4, with a possible D match to TRBD1 (6 bases). Germline CDR1 is ENHRY and CDR2 is SYGVKD. The CDR3 totals 14 residues. The CDR3, as DNA: TGTGCCAGCAGTGAAGAGGACAGCTATGAAAAACTGTTTTTT. Translated: CASSEEDSYEKLFF.

This clone is deemed medium-sized. The V gene is TRBV11-2, the J gene TRBJ2-7, with 8 bases lining up with TRBD2. The germline V gene encodes CDR1 SGHAT and CDR2 FQNNGV. This CDR3 is 13 amino acids long. V dropped 2 bases and J dropped 6; count of bases not matched to a gene: 3. CDR3 protein: CASSLFREGEQYF. CDR3 DNA sequence: TGTGCCAGCAGCTTATTCCGGGAGGGCGAGCAGTACTTC.

The chain is built from TRBV18 and TRBJ1-1, with D possibly TRBD1 on 5 matching bases. Trimming took off 1 base at V and 4 bases at J, with 13 bases between the two ends. CDR3 size: 15 residues. Germline assignment: CDR1 KGHSH and CDR2 LQKENI. CDR3 sequence reads: CASSPRPGPSTEAFF. The CDR3 DNA follows: TGTGCCAGCTCACCACGGCCAGGGCCCTCCACTGAAGCTTTCTTT.

The rearrangement joins TRBV7-9 to TRBJ2-1; TRBD2 matches at 11 bases. This CDR3 is 19 amino acids long. CDR1 SEHNR and CDR2 FQNEAQ come from the germline V gene (reference sequence). V gave up 5 bases and J gave up 7 bases; unmatched junction bases: 19. The CDR3 reads CASSRYSTIAGGRSNEQFF. CDR3 in DNA: TGTGCCAGCAGCAGATATAGCACGATAGCGGGAGGGCGATCTAATGAGCAGTTCTTC.

The rearrangement links TRBV7-3 to TRBJ2-7; D unresolved. Germline-derived CDR1 and CDR2 are SGHTA and FQGTGA. There are 11 residues in the CDR3. V lost 5 bases, J lost 3 bases, and 5 bases lay in between. As DNA, the CDR3 is TGTGCCAGCAGCCCCATCTACGAGCAGTACTTC. This encodes CASSPIYEQYF.

In its sample, this clone was seen a few times. The chain carries TRBV10-3 and TRBJ2-7; 14 nucleotides agree with TRBD2. Trimming took 3 bases from V and 4 from J; bases not matched to a gene: 5. This CDR3 contains 16 residues. Germline V gene lookup returns CDR1 ENHRY and CDR2 SYGVKD. The CDR3 sequence: CAISDETSGRGYEQYF. The CDR3 DNA reads TGTGCCATCAGTGACGAGACTAGCGGGAGGGGGTACGAGCAGTACTTC.

The V and J genes are TRBV7-6 and TRBJ2-7, with 13 nucleotides matching TRBD2. The CDR3 totals 17 residues. CDR1 and CDR2 from the germline V gene are SGHVS and FNYEAQ. The junction had 14 bases not matched to a gene; V was cut back by 4 bases and J by 8 bases. CDR3 bases: TGTGCCAGCAGCTACTGGACTAGCGGGAGTGGCGAGATGAAGCAGTACTTC. Its protein is CASSYWTSGSGEMKQYF.